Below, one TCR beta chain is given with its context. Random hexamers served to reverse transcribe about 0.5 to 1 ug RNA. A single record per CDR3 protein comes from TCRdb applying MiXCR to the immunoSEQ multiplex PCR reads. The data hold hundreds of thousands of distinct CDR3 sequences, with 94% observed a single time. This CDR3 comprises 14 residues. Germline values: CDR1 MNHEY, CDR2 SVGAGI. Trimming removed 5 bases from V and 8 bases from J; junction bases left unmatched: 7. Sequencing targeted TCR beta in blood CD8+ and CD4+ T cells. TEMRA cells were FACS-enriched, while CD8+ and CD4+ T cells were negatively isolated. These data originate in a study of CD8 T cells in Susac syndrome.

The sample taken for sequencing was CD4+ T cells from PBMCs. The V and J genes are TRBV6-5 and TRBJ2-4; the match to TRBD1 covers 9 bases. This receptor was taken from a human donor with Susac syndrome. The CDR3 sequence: CASSRTGELHIQYF. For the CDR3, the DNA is TGTGCCAGCAGTCGGACAGGGGAGTTGCACATTCAGTACTTC.